The source of this T cell receptor (beta chain) is a study of T-cell memory formation after mild COVID-19. Study-level information: TCR clusters largely stayed donor specific. General study findings and limits: Some SARS-CoV-2-responding clones were already detected in memory before infection.

Using its own MiXCR run on the 5' RACE reads, TCRdb lists one record per CDR3 protein. The sample lists some 440,000 distinct CDR3 sequences; 25% were seen once. Note on this clonotype: The target antigen is unknown.

The sequenced material came from PBMCs or a T cell subset sorted from them (not recorded which). This sequence was found in an adult woman who had mild COVID-19 (a few samples of this study predate the infection). Cell type and time point are not known.

In DNA form, the CDR3 reads TGCAGTGCTAGTGACCACGACAGGTTTCCATCCTACAATGAGCAGTTCTTC. This sequence encodes CSASDHDRFPSYNEQFF. The chain recombines TRBV20-1 with TRBJ2-1, with D maybe TRBD1 (6 bases). The CDR3 loop spans 17 amino acids. The germline V gene has CDR1 DFQATT and CDR2 SNEGSKA (reference sequence). V was cut by 3 bases and J by 1 base, with 19 bases left in between.